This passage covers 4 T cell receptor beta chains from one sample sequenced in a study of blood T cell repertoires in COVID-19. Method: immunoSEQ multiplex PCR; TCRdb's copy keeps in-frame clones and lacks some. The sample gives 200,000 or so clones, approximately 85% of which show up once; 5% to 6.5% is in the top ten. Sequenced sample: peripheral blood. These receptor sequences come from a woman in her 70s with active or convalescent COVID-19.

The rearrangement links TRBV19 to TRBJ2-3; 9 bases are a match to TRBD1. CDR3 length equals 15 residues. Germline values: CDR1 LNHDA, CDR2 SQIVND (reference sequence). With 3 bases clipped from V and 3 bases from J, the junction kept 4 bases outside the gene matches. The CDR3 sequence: CASSIGTGRTDTQYF. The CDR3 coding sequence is TGTGCCAGTAGTATCGGGACAGGGAGGACAGATACGCAGTATTTT. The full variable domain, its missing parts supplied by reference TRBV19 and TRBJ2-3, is DGGITQSPKYLFRKEGQNVTLSCEQNLNHDAMYWYRQDPGQGLRLIYYSQIVNDFQKGDIAEGYSVSREKKESFPLTVTSAQKNPTAFYLCASSIGTGRTDTQYFGPGTRLTVL.

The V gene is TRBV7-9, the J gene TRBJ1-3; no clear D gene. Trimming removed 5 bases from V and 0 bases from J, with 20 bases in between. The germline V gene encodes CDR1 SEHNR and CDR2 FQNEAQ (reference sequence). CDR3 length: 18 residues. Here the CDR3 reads CASSRLDTGLSSGNTIYF. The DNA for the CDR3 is TGTGCCAGCAGCCGGTTGGATACCGGGTTAAGCTCTGGAAACACCATATATTTT.

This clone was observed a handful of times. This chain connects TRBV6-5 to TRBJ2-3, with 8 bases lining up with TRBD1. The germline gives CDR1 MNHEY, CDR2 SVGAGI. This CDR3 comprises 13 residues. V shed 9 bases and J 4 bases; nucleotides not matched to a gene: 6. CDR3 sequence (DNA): TGTGCCAGAGGACAGGGAGATTCAGATACGCAGTATTTT. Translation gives CARGQGDSDTQYF.

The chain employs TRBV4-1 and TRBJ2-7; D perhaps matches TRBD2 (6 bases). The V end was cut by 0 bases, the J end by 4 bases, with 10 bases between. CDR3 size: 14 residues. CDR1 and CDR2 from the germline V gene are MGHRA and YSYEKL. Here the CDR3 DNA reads TGCGCCAGCAGCCAAGATCGGGCGGGGTACGAGCAGTACTTC. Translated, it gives CASSQDRAGYEQYF.